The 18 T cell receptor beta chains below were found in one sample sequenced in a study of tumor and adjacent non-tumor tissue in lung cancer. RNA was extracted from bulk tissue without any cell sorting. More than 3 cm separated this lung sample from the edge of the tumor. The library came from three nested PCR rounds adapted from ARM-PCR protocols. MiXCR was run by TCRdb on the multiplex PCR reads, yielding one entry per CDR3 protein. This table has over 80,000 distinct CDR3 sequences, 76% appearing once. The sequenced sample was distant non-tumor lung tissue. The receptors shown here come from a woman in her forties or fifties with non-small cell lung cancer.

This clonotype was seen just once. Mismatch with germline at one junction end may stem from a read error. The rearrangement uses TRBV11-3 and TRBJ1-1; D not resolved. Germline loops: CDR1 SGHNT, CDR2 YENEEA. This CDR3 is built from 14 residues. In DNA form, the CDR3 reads TGTGCCAGCAGCCCCGACGGCCGTAACACTGAAGTTTTCTTC. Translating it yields CASSPDGRNTEVFF.

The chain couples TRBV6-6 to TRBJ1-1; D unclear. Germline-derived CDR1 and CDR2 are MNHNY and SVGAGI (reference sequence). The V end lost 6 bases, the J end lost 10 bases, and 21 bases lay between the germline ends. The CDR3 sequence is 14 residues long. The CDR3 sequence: CASSGTESGTIAFF. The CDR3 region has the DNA TGTGCCAGCAGCGGTACAGAGTCGGGCACTATAGCTTTCTTT.

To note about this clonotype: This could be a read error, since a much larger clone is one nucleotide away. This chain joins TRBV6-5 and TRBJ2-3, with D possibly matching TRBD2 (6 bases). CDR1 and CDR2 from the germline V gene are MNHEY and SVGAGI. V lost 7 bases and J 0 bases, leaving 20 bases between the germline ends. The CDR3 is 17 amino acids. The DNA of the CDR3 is TGTGCCAGCAAGGTTAACCGCCGGGACTCAAGCACAGATACGCAGTATTTT. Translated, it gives CASKVNRRDSSTDTQYF.

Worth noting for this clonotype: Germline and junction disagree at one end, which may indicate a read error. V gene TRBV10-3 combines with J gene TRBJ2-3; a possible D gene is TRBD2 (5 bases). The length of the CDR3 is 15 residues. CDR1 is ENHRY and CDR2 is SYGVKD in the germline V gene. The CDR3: CVISESSPSTNTQYF. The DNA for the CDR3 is TGTGTCATCAGTGAGTCGTCTCCTAGCACAAATACGCAGTATTTT.

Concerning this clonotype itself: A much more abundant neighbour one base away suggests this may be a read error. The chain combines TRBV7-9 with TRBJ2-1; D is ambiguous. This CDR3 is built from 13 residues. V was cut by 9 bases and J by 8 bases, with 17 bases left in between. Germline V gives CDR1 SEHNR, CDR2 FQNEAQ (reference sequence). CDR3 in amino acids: CARRPDVFDEQFF. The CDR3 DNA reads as TGTGCCAGGAGACCAGACGTTTTCGATGAGCAGTTCTTC. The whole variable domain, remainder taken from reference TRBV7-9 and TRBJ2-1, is DTGVSQNPRHKITKRGQNVTFRCDPISEHNRLYWYRQTLGQGPEFLTYFQNEAQLEKSRLLSDRFSAERPKGSFSTLEIQRTEQGDSAMYLCARRPDVFDEQFFGPGTRLTVL.

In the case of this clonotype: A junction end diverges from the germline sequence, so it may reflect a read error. This CDR3 reads CTNSTYLDRAEQFF. In DNA, the CDR3 is TGTACCAACAGTACGTACTTAGATCGGGCCGAGCAGTTTTTC. This sequence joins TRBV6-5 and TRBJ2-1, with D uncertain. This CDR3 is built from 14 residues. Germline V gene lookup returns CDR1 MNHEY and CDR2 SVGAGI.

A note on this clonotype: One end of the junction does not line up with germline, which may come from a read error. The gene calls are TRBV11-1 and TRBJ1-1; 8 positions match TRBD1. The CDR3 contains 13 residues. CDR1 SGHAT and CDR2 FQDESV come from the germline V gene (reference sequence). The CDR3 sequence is CADSLQGDTEAFF. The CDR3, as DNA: TGTGCCGACAGCCTACAGGGGGACACTGAGGCTTTCTTT.

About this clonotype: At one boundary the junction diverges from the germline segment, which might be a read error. For the CDR3, the DNA is TGTGCCAGTAGCAGCCGGGACAACACCTACGAACAGTACTTC. This encodes CASSSRDNTYEQYF. The V gene is TRBV6-6, the J gene TRBJ2-7, with D tentatively TRBD1 (6 bases). This CDR3 is built from 14 residues. Germline-derived CDR1 and CDR2 are MNHNY and SVGAGI (reference sequence).

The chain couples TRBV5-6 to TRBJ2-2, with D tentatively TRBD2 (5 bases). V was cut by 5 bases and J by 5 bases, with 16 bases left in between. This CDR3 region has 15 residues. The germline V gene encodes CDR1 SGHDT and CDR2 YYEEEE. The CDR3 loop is CASSLRGRPTGELFF. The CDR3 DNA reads TGTGCCAGCAGTTTACGTGGGAGACCTACCGGGGAGCTGTTTTTT.

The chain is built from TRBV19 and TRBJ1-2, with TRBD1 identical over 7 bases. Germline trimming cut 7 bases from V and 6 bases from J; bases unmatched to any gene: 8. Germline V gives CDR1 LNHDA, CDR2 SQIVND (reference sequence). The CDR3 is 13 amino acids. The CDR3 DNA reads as TGTGCCAGTACCCTCTCCGACAGGGATGGCTACACCTTC. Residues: CASTLSDRDGYTF.

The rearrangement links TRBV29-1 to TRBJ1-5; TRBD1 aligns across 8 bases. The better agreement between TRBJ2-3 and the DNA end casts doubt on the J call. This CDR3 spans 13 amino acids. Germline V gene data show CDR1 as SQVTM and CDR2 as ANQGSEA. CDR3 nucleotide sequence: TGCAGCGTTGTACAGGGGGTGTCTCAGCCCCAGTATTTT. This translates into CSVVQGVSQPQYF.

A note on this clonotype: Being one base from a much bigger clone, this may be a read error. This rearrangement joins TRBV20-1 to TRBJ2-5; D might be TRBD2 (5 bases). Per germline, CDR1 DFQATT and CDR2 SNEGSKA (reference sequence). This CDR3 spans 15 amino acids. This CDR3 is CSSRDLDSPSGTQYF. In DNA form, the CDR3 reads TGCAGTTCTAGAGATCTTGACTCCCCCAGCGGGACCCAGTACTTC.

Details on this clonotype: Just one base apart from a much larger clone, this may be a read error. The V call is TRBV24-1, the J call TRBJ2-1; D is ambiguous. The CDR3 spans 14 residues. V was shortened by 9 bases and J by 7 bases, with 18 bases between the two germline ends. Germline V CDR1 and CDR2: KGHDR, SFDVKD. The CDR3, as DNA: TGTGCCACCTGTGGTAACCTGGAAAGTAATGAGCAGTTCTTC. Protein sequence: CATCGNLESNEQFF.

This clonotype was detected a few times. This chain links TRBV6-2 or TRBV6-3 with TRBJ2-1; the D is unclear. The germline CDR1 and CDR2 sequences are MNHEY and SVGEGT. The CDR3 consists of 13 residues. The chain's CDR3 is CANSYSIRHEQFF. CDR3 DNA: TGTGCTAACAGTTACTCGATTCGCCATGAGCAGTTCTTC.

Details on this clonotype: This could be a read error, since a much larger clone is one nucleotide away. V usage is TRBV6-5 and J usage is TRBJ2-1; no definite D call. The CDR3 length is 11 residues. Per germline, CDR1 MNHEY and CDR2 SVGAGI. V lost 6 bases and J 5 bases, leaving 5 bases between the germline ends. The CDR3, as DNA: TGTGCCAGCAGGAATCACAATGAGCAGTTCTTC. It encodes CASRNHNEQFF.

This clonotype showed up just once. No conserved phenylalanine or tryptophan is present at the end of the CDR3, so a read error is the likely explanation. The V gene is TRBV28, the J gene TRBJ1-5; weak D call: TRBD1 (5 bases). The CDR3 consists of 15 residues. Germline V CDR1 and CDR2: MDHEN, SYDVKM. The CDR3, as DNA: TGTGCCAGCAGTCCGAGGTACAAGGGGAATCAGCTCCAGCATATT. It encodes CASSPRYKGNQLQHI.

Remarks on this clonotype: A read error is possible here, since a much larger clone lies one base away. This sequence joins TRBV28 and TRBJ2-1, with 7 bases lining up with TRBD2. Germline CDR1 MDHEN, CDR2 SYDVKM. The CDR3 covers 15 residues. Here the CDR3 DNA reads TGTACCAGCAGTTTCGGGAGGACCTCCTACAATGAGCAGTTCTTC. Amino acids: CTSSFGRTSYNEQFF.

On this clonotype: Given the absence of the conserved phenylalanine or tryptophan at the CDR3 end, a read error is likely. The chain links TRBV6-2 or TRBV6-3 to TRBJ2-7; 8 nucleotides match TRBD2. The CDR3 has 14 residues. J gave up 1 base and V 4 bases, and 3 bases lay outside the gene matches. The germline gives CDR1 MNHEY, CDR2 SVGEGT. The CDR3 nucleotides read TGTGCCAGCAGTTCAGCGGGAGTTTCCTACGAGCAGTACATC. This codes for CASSSAGVSYEQYI.